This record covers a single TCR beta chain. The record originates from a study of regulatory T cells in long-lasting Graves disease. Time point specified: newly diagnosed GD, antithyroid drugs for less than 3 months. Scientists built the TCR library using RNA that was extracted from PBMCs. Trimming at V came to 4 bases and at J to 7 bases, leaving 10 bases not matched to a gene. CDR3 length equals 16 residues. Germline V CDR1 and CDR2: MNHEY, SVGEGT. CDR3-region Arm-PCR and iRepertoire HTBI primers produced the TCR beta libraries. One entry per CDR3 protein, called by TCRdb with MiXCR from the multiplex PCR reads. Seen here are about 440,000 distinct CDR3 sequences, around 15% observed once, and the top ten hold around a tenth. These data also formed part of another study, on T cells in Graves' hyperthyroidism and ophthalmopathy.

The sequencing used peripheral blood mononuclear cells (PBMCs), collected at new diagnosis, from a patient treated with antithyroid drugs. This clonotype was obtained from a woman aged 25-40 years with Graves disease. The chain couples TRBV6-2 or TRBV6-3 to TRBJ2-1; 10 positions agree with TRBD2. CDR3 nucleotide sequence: TGTGCCAGCAGTTCTCACCTAGCGGGAGCGGGAAATGAGCAGTTCTTC. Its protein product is CASSSHLAGAGNEQFF.